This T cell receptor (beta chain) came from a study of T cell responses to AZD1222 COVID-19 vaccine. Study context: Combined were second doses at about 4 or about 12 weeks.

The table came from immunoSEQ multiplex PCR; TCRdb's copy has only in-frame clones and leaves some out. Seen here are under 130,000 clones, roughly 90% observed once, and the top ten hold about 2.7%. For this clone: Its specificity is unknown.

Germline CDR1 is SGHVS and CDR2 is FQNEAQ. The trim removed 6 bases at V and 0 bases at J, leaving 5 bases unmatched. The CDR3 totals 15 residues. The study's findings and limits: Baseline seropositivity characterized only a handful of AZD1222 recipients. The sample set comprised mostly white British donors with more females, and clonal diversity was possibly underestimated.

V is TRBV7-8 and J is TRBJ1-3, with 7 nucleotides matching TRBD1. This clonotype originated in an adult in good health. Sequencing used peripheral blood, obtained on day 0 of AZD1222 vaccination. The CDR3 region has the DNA TGTGCCAGCAGAGAGGGGGCCAGCTCTGGAAACACCATATATTTT. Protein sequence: CASREGASSGNTIYF.